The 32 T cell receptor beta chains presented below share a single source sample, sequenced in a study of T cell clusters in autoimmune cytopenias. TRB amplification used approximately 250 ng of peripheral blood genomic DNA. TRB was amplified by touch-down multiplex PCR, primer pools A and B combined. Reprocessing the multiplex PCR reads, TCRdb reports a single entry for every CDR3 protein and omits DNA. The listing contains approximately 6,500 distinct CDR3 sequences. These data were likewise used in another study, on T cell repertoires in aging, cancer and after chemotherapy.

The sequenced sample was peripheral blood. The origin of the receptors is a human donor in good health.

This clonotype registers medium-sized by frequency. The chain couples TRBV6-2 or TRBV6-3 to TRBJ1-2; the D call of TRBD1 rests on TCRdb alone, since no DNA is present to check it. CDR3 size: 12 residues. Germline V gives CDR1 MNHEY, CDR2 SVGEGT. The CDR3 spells CASSQGTYGYTF.

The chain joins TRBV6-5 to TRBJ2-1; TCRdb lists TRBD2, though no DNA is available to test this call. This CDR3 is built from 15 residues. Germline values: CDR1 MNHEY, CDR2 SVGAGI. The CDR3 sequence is CASRGAGGQYNEQFF.

CDR3: CASRRTGGNEKLFF. The chain combines TRBV5-1 with TRBJ1-4; TCRdb's D call of TRBD1 is untestable without DNA. In germline, CDR1 is SGHRS, CDR2 YFSETQ. This CDR3 is built from 14 residues.

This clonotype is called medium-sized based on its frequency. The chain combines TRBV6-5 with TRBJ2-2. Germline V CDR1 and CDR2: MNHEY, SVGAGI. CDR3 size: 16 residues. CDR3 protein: CASSSRHFPNTGELFF.

The CDR3 spells CASSRLPTDTQYF. J is TRBJ2-3 and V is TRBV5-1; TCRdb designates TRBD2, a call that cannot be tested without DNA. The CDR3 consists of 13 residues. Per germline, CDR1 SGHRS and CDR2 YFSETQ.

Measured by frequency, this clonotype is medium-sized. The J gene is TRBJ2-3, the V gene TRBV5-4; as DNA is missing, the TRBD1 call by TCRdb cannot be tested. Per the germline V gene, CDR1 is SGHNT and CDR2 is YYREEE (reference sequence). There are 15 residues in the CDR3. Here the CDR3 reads CASSFKGQSTDTQYF.

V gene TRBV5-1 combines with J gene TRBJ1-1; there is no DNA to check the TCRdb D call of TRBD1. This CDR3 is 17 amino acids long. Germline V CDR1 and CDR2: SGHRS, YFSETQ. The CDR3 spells CASSFSGTDNMNTEAFF.

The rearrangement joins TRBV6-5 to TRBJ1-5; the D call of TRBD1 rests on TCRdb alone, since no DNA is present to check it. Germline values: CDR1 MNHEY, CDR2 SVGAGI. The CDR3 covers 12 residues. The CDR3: CASGTTNQPQHF.

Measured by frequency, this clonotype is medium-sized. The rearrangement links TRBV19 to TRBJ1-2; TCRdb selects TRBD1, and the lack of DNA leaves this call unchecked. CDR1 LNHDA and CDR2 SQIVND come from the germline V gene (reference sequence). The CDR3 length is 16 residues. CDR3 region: CASSPRAGTDLYGYTF.

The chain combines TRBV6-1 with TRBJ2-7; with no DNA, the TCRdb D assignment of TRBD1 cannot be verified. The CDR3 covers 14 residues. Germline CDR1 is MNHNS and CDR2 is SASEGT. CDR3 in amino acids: CASSEYRGAYEQYF.

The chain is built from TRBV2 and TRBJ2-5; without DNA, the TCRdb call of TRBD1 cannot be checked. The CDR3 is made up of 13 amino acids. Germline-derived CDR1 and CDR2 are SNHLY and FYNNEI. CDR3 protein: CASDWGVGETQYF. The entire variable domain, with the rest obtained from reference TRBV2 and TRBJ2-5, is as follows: EPEVTQTPSHQVTQMGQEVILRCVPISNHLYFYWYRQILGQKVEFLVSFYNNEISEKSEIFDDQFSVERPDGSNFTLKIRSTKLEDSAMYFCASDWGVGETQYFGPGTRLLVL.

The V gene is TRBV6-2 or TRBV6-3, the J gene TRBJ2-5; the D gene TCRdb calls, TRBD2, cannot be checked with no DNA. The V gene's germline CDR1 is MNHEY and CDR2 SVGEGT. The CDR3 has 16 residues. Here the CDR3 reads CASSPRAGSPGETQYF.

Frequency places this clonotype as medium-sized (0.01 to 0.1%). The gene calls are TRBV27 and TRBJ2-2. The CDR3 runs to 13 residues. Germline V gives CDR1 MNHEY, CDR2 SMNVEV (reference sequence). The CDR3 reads CASSLGNTGELFF.

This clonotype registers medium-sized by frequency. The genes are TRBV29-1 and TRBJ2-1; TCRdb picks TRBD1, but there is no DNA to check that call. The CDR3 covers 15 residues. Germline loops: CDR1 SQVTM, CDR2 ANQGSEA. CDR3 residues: CSTRQGSFSYNEQFF.

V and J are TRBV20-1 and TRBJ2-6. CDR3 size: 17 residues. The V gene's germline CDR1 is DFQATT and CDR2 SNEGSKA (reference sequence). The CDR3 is CSARGIFREPGANVLTF.

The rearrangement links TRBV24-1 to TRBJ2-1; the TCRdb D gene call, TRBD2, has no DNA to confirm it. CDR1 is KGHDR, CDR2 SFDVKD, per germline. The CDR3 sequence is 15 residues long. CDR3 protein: CATSDLAAMEDEQFF.

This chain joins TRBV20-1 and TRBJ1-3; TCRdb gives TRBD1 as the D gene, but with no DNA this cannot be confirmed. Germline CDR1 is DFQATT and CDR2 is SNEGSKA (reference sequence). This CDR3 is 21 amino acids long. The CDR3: CSARGPRQGMLPETFGNTIYF.

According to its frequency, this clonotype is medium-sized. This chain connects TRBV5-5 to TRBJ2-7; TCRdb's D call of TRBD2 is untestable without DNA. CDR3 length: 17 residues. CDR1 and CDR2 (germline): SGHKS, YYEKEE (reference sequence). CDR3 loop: CASSLGTSGGRSYEQYF.

The CDR3 spells CASRETGENFQPQHF. V is TRBV5-1 and J is TRBJ1-5; TCRdb designates TRBD1, a call that cannot be tested without DNA. The length of the CDR3 is 15 residues. Germline-derived CDR1 and CDR2 are SGHRS and YFSETQ.

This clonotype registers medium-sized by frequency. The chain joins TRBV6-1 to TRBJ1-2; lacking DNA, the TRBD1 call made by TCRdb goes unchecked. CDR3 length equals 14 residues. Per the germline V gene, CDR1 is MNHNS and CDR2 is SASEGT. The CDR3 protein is CATETGSANYGYTF.

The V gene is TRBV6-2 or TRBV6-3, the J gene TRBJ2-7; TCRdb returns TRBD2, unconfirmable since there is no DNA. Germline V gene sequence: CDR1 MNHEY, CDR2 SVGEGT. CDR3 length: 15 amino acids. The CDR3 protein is CASSETSGGFNEQYF.

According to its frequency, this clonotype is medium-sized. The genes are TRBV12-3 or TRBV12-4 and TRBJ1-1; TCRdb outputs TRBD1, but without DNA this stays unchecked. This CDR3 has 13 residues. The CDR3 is CASSFARDTEAFF.

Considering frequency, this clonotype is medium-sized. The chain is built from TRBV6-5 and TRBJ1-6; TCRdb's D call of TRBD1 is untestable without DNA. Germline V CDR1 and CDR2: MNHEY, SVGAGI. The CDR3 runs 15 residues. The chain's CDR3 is CASSSPGSYNSPLHF.

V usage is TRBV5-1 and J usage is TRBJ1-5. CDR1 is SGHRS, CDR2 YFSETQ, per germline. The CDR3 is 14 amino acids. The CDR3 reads CASSLDYSNQPQHF.

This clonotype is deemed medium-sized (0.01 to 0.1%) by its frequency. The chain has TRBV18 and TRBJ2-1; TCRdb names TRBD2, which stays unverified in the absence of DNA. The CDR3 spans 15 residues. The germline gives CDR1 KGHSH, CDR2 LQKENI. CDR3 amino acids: CASSPALLRTAEQFF. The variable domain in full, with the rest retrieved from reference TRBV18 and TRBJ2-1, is NAGVMQNPRHLVRRRGQEARLRCSPMKGHSHVYWYRQLPEEGLKFMVYLQKENIIDESGMPKERFSAEFPKEGPSILRIQQVVRGDSAAYFCASSPALLRTAEQFFGPGTRLTVL.

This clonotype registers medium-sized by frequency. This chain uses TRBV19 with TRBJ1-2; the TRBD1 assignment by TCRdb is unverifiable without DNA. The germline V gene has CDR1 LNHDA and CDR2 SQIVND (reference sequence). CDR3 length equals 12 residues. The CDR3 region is CASTRGSDGYTF. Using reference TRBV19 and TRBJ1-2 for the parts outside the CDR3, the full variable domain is DGGITQSPKYLFRKEGQNVTLSCEQNLNHDAMYWYRQDPGQGLRLIYYSQIVNDFQKGDIAEGYSVSREKKESFPLTVTSAQKNPTAFYLCASTRGSDGYTFGSGTRLTVV.

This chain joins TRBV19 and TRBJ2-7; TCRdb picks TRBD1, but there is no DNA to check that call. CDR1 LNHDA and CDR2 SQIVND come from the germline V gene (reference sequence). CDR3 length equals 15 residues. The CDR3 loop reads CASRDSGTGTYEQYF. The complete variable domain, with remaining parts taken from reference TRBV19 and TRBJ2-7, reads DGGITQSPKYLFRKEGQNVTLSCEQNLNHDAMYWYRQDPGQGLRLIYYSQIVNDFQKGDIAEGYSVSREKKESFPLTVTSAQKNPTAFYLCASRDSGTGTYEQYFGPGTRLTVT.

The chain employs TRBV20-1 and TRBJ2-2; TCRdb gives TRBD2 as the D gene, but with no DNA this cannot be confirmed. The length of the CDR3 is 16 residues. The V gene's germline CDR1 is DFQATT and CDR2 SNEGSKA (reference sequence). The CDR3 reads CSARASGGASNGELFF.

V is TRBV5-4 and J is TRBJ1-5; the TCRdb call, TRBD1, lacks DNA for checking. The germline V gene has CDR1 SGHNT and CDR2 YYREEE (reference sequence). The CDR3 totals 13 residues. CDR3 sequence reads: CASSPGYGQPQHF.

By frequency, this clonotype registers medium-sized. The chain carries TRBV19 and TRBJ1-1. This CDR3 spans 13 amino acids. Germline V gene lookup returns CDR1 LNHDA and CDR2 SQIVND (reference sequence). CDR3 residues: CASSMRQNTEAFF.

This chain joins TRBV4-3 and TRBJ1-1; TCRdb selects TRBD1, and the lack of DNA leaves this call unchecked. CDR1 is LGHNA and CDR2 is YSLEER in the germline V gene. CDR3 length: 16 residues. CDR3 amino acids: CASSQEYVGATTEAFF.

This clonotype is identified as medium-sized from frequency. This chain's CDR3 is CASSYGTGGNEKLFF. The chain recombines TRBV6-5 with TRBJ1-4; absent DNA, TCRdb's TRBD1 call cannot be checked. This CDR3 has 15 amino acids. Germline-derived CDR1 and CDR2 are MNHEY and SVGAGI.